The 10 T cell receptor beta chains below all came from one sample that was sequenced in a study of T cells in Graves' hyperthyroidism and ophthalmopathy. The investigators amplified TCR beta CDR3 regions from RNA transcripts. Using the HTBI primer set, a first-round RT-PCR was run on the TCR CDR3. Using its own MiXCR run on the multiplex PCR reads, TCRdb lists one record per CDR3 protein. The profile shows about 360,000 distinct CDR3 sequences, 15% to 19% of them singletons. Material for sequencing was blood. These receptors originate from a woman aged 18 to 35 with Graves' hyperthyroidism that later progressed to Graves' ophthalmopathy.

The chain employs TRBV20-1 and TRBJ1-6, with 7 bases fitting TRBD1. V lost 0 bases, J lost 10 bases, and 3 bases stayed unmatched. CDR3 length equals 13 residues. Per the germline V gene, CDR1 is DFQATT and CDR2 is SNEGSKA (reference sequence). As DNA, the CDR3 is TGCAGTGCTAGAGAGACAGGGCAATCACCCCTCCACTTT. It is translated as CSARETGQSPLHF.

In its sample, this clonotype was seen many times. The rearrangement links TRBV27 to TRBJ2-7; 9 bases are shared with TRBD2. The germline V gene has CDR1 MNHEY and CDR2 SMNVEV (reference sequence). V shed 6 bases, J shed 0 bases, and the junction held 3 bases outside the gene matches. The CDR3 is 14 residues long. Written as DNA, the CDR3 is TGTGCCAGCAGGAATAGCGGGAGCTCCTACGAGCAGTACTTC. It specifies CASRNSGSSYEQYF.

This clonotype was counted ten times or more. The CDR3: CASSFGLAGISGANVLTF. The CDR3 nucleotides are TGTGCCAGCAGCTTTGGACTAGCGGGTATCTCTGGGGCCAACGTCCTGACTTTC. The V gene is TRBV2, the J gene TRBJ2-6; 11 nucleotides line up with TRBD2. There are 18 residues in the CDR3. V gave up 6 bases and J gave up 0 bases; unmatched junction bases: 7. In germline, CDR1 is SNHLY, CDR2 FYNNEI.

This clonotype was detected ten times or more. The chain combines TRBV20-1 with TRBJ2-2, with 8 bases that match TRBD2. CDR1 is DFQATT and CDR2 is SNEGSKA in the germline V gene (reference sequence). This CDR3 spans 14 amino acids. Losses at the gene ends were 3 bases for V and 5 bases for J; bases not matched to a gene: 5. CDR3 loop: CSASSGSVTGELFF. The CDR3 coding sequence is TGCAGTGCTAGCAGCGGGAGTGTAACCGGGGAGCTGTTTTTT.

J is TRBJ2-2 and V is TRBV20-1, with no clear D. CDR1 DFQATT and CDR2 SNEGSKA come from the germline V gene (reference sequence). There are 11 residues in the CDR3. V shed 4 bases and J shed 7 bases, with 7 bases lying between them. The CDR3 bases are TGCAGTGCTAAGACCGTCGGGGAGCTGTTTTTT. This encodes CSAKTVGELFF.

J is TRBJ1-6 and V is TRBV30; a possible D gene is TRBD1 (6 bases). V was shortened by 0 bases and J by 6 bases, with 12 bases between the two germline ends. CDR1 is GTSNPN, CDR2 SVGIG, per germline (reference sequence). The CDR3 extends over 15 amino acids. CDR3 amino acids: CAWSVRGRPNSPLHF. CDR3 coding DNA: TGTGCCTGGAGTGTACGGGGGCGTCCTAATTCACCCCTCCACTTT. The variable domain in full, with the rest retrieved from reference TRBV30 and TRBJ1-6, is SQTIHQWPATLVQPVGSPLSLECTVEGTSNPNLYWYRQAAGRGLQLLFYSVGIGQISSEVPQNLSASRPQDRQFILSSKKLLLSDSGFYLCAWSVRGRPNSPLHFGNGTRLTVT.

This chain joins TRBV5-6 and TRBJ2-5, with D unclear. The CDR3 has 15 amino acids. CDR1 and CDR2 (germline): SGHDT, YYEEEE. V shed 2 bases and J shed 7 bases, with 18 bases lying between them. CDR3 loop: CASSFRQEPFWTQYF. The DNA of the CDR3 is TGTGCCAGCAGCTTCCGGCAGGAACCCTTTTGGACCCAGTACTTC.

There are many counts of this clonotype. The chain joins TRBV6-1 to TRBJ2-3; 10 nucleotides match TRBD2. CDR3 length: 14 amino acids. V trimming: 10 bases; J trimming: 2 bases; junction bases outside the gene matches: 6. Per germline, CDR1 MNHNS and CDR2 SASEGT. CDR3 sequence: CAIRTSGTTDTQYF. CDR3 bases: TGTGCCATCCGGACTAGCGGAACCACAGATACGCAGTATTTT.

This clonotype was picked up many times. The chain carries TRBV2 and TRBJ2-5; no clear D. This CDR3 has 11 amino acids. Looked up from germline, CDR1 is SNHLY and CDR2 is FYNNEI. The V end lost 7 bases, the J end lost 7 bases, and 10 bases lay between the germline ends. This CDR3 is CASIMDPTQYF. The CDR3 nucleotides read TGTGCCAGCATTATGGACCCGACCCAGTACTTC.

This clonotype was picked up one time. The DNA of the CDR3 is TGCAGTGCTAGAGGGCTAGCGGGCCCCTACCAAGAGACCCAGTACTTC. This codes for CSARGLAGPYQETQYF. The chain uses TRBV20-1 and TRBJ2-5; 8 nucleotides agree with TRBD2. CDR1 is DFQATT, CDR2 SNEGSKA, per germline (reference sequence). The length of the CDR3 is 16 residues. After removal of 1 base from V and 0 bases from J, the junction contained 7 bases not matched to a gene.